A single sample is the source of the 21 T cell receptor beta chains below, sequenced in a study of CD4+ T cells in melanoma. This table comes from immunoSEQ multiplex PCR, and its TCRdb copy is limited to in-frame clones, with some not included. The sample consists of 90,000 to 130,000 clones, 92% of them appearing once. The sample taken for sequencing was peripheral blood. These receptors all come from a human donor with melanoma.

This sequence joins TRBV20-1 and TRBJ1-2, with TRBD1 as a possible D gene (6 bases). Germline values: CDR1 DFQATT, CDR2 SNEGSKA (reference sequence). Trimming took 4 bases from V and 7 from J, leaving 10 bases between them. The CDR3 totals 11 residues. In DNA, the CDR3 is TGCAGTGCTAACAGGGATAGTGGCTACACCTTC. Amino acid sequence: CSANRDSGYTF.

The CDR3 loop is CASSFQAGYGYTF. CDR3 DNA sequence: TGTGCCAGCAGTTTTCAGGCCGGCTATGGCTACACCTTC. V usage is TRBV27 and J usage is TRBJ1-2; D not certain. The CDR3 is made up of 13 amino acids. The germline V gene has CDR1 MNHEY and CDR2 SMNVEV (reference sequence). Trimming left V 3 bases short and J 4 bases short, with 9 bases between.

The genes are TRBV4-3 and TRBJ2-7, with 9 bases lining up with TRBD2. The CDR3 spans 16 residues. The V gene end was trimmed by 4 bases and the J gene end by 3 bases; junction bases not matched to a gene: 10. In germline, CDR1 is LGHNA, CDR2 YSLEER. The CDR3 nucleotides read TGCGCCAGCAGCCCTCCTGGGGCGGGGGGGGGCTACGAGCAGTACTTC. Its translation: CASSPPGAGGGYEQYF.

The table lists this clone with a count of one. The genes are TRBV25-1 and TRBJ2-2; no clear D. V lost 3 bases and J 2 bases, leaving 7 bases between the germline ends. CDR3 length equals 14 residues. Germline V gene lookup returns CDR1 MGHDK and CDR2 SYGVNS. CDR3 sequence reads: CASSEWGNTGELFF. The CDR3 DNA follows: TGTGCCAGCAGTGAGTGGGGAAACACCGGGGAGCTGTTTTTT.

CDR3 sequence reads: CASRKTGGGETQYF. In DNA form, the CDR3 reads TGTGCCAGTAGAAAGACAGGAGGGGGAGAGACCCAGTACTTC. The V and J genes are TRBV19 and TRBJ2-5; tentatively, D is TRBD1 or TRBD2 (6 bases each). The CDR3 has 14 amino acids. With 6 bases removed from V and 4 bases from J, the gap between germline ends came to 15 bases. Germline CDR1 is LNHDA and CDR2 is SQIVND (reference sequence).

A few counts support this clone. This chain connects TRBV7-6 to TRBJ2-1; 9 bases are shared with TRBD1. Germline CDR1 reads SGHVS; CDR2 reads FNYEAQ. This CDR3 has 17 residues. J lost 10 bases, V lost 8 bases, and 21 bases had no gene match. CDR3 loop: CASGGDRDASNQREQFF. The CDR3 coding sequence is TGTGCCAGCGGGGGGGACAGGGACGCTTCGAACCAGCGGGAGCAGTTCTTC.

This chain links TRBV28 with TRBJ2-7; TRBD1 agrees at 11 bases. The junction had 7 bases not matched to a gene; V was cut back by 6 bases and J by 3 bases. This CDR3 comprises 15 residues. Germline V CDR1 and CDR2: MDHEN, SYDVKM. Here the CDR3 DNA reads TGTGCCAGCAGCCGCTGGGACAGGGGGTTCTACGAGCAGTACTTC. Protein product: CASSRWDRGFYEQYF.

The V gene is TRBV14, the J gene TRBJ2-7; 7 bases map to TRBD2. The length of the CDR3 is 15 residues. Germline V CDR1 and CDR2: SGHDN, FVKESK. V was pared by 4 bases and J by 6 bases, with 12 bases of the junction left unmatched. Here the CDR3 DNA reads TGTGCCAGCAGCCCTACCGGGACTAAGGTCTCCGAGCAGTACTTC. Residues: CASSPTGTKVSEQYF.

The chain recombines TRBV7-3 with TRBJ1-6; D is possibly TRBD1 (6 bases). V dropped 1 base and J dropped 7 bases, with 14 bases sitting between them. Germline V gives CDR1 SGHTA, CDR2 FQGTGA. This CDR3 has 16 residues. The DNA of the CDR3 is TGTGCCAGCAGCTTAAAGGCAAGGGGGTTGAATTCACCCCTCCACTTT. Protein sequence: CASSLKARGLNSPLHF. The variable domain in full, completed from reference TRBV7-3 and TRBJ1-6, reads GAGVSQTPSNKVTEKGKYVELRCDPISGHTALYWYRQSLGQGPEFLIYFQGTGAADDSGLPNDRFFAVRPEGSVSTLKIQRTERGDSAVYLCASSLKARGLNSPLHFGNGTRLTVT.

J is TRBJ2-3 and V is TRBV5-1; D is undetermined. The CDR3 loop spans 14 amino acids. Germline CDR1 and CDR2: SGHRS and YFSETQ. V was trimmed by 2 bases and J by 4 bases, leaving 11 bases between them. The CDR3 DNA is TGCGCCAGCAGCTTAGTCGCGTTTTCAGATACGCAGTATTTT. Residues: CASSLVAFSDTQYF.

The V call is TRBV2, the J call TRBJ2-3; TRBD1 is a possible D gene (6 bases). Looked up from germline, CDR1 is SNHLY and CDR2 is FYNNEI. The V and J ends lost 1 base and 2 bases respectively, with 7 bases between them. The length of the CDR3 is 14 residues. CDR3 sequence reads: CASSEGTVTDTQYF. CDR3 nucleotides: TGTGCCAGCAGTGAAGGGACAGTCACAGATACGCAGTATTTT.

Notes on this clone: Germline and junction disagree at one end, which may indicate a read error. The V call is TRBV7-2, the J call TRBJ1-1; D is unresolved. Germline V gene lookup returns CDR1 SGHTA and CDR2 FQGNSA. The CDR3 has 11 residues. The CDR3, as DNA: TGTGCCAGCAGCTTAGATCGGGCAGCCGATTTT. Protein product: CASSLDRAADF.

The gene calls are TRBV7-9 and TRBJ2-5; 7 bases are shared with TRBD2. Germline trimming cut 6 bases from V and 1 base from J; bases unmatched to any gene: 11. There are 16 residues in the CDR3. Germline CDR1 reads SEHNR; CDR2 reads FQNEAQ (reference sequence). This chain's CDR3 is CASSWVREVFQETQYF. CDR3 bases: TGTGCCAGCAGTTGGGTACGGGAGGTCTTCCAAGAGACCCAGTACTTC.

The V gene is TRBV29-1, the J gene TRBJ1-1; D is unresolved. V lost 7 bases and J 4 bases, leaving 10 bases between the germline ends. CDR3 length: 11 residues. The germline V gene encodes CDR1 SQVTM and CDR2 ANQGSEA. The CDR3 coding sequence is TGCAGCGGGACCGGGGTCACTGAAGCTTTCTTT. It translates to CSGTGVTEAFF.

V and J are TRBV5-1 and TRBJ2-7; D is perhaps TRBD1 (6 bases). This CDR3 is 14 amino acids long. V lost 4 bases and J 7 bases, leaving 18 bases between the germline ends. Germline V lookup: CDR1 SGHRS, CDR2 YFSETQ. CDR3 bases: TGCGCCAGCAGCCCGGGGACACCGGCGGAAGAGCAGTACTTC. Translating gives CASSPGTPAEEQYF.

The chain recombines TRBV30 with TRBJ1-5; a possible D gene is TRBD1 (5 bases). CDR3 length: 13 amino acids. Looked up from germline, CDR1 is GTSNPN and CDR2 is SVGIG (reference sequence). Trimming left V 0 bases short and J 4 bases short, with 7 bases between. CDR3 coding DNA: TGTGCCTGGAGTGTTGAGGGGAATCAGCCCCAGCATTTT. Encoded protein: CAWSVEGNQPQHF.

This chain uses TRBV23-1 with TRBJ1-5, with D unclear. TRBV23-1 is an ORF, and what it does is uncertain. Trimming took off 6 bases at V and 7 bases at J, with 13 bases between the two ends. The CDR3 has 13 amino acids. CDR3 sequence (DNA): TGCGCCAGCAGCCAAATGCGAGTGCAGCCCCAGCATTTT. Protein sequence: CASSQMRVQPQHF.

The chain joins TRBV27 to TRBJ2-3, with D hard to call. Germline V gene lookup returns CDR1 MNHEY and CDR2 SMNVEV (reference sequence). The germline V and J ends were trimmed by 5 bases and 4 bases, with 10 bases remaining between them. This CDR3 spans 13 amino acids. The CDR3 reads CASSTNTADTQYF. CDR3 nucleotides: TGTGCCAGCAGTACTAATACGGCAGATACGCAGTATTTT.

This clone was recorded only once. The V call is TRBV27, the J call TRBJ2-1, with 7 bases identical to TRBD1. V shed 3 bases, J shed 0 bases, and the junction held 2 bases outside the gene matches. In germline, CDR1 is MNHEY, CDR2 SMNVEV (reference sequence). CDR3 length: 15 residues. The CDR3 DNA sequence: TGTGCCAGCAGTTTGGGACAGAACTCCTACAATGAGCAGTTCTTC. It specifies CASSLGQNSYNEQFF.

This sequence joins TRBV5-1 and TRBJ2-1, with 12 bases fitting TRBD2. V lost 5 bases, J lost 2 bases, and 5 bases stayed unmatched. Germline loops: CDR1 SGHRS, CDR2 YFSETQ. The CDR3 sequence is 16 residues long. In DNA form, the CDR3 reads TGCGCCAGCAGGGACAGGACTAGCGGGGCCTACAATGAGCAGTTCTTC. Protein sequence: CASRDRTSGAYNEQFF.

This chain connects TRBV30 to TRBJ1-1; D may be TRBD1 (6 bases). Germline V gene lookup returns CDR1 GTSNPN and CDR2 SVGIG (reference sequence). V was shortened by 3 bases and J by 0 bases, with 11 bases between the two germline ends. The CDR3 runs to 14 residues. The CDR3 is CAWSKDRMNTEAFF. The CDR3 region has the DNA TGTGCCTGGAGCAAAGACAGGATGAACACTGAAGCTTTCTTT.